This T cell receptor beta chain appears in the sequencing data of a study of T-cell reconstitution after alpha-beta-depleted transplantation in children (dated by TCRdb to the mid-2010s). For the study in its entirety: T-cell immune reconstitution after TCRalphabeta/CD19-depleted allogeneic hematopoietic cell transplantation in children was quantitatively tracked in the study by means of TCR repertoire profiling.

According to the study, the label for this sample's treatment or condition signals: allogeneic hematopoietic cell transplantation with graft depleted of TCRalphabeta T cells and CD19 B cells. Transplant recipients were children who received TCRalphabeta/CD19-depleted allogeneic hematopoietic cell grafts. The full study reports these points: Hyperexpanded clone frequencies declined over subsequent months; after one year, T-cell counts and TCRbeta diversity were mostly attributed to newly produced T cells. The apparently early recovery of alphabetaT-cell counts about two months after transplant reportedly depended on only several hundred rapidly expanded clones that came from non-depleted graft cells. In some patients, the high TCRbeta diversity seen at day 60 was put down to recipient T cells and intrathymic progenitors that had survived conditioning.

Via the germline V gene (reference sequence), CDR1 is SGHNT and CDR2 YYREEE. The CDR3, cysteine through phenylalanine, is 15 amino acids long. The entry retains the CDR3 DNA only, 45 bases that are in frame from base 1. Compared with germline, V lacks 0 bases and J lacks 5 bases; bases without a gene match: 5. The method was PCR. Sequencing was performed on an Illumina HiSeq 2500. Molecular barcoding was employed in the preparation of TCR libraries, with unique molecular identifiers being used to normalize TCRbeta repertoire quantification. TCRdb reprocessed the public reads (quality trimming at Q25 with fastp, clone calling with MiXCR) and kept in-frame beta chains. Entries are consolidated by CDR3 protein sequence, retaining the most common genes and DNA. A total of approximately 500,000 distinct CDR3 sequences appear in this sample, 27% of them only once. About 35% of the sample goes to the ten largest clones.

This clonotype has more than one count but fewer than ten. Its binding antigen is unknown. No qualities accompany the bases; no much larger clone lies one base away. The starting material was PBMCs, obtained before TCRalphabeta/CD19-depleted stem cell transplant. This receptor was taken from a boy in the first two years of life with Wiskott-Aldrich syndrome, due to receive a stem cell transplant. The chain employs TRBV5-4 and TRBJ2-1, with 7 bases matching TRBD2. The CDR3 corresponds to CASSLVTSFDNEQFF. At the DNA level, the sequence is TGTGCCAGCAGCTTGGTGACTAGCTTCGACAATGAGCAGTTCTTC.